A selection of T cell receptor beta chains follows, all from one sample in a study of post-analysis software for immune sequencing data. TCRdb re-called the PCR reads through MiXCR, storing one row per CDR3 protein. The data hold 750,000 to 950,000 distinct CDR3 sequences, with about 53% observed a single time. Sequencing used blood. Receptor source: a girl between 5 and 17 years old with multiple sclerosis. CDR3s include the opening cysteine and the closing phenylalanine or tryptophan. The order of the fields is V gene, CDR3 length, clone size, J gene, D gene, CDR3 protein, CDR3 DNA. A D gene is named only where the DNA matches it firmly. Only some rows state a clone size, as once, few, many or a class for expanded clones.

TRBV7-9,14,-,TRBJ1-6,TRBD1,CASSLRQGNSPLHF,TGTGCCAGCAGCTTGAGACAGGGAAATTCACCCCTCCACTTT
TRBV20-1,16,once,TRBJ2-5,TRBD2,CSARASSGRAQETQYF,TGCAGTGCTAGGGCTAGTAGCGGGAGGGCCCAAGAGACCCAGTACTTC
TRBV20-1,17,-,TRBJ2-6,TRBD1,CSARSGQGQSGANVLTF,TGCAGTGCAAGATCCGGACAGGGCCAATCTGGGGCCAACGTCCTGACTTTC
TRBV15,15,-,TRBJ2-6,-,CATSREVTGANVLTF,TGTGCCACCAGCAGAGAGGTTACTGGGGCCAACGTCCTGACTTTC
TRBV7-7,14,-,TRBJ2-1,TRBD2,CASSLAGGSYEQFF,TGTGCTAGCAGCTTAGCGGGAGGCAGCTATGAGCAGTTCTTC
TRBV12-3/TRBV12-4,18,-,TRBJ2-7,TRBD1,CASSAQGPGTGGSYEQYF,TGTGCCAGCAGTGCACAAGGCCCCGGGACAGGGGGCTCCTACGAGCAGTACTTC
TRBV10-3,12,-,TRBJ2-1,TRBD2,CAISGTTDEQFF,TGTGCCATCAGCGGGACTACGGATGAGCAGTTCTTC
TRBV27,14,few,TRBJ2-7,-,CASSSKTETYEQYF,TGTGCCAGCAGTTCCAAGACAGAAACCTACGAGCAGTACTTC
TRBV5-1,15,once,TRBJ2-5,TRBD1,CASRSRTGGKETQYF,TGCGCCAGCAGAAGCCGGACAGGGGGGAAAGAGACCCAGTACTTC
TRBV20-1,12,-,TRBJ2-5,-,CSAPRGMETQYF,TGCAGTGCTCCTAGGGGGATGGAGACCCAGTACTTC
TRBV6-4,15,few,TRBJ2-1,-,CASSTDTDPGNEQFF,TGTGCCAGCAGCACAGACACCGATCCTGGCAATGAGCAGTTCTTC
TRBV6-5,14,few,TRBJ2-7,TRBD2,CASSLRLAGNEQYF,TGTGCCAGCAGCCTTAGACTAGCGGGAAACGAGCAGTACTTC
TRBV10-3,16,once,TRBJ2-1,TRBD2,CAISGGSGRAAIEQFF,TGTGCCATCAGTGGGGGTAGCGGGAGGGCCGCTATTGAGCAGTTCTTC
TRBV6-6,13,once,TRBJ1-5,-,CASSSSYNQPQHF,TGTGCCAGCAGTTCCAGTTACAATCAGCCCCAGCATTTT
TRBV7-2,16,few,TRBJ2-4,TRBD2,CASSRPGLAVSNEQYF,TGTGCCAGCAGCCGCCCAGGACTAGCAGTGTCCAATGAGCAGTACTTC
TRBV9,14,few,TRBJ2-7,TRBD2,CASSATSGSNEQYF,TGTGCCAGCAGTGCTACTAGCGGGAGCAACGAGCAGTACTTC
TRBV27,14,-,TRBJ2-5,TRBD1,CASSAWTGQETQYF,TGTGCCAGCTCTGCCTGGACAGGCCAAGAGACCCAGTACTTC
TRBV4-1,14,-,TRBJ2-7,TRBD2,CASSHNSGSYEQYF,TGCGCCAGCAGCCACAATAGCGGGAGCTACGAGCAGTACTTC
TRBV5-5,16,-,TRBJ2-7,-,CASTRRMFSEAYEQYF,TGTGCCAGCACCCGGAGGATGTTTTCAGAAGCCTACGAGCAGTACTTC
TRBV6-6,15,-,TRBJ1-1,-,CASRRTPKKNTEAFF,TGTGCCAGCAGACGGACACCAAAGAAAAACACTGAAGCTTTCTTT
TRBV5-1,15,-,TRBJ2-1,TRBD1,CASSEGGFSYNEQFF,TGCGCCAGCAGCGAAGGGGGCTTCTCCTACAATGAGCAGTTCTTC
TRBV29-1,16,-,TRBJ2-6,TRBD2,CSVTVAGRAGANVLTF,TGCAGCGTTACTGTAGCGGGGAGGGCAGGGGCCAACGTCCTGACTTTC
TRBV29-1,11,few,TRBJ2-1,-,CSAQFYNEQFF,TGCAGCGCTCAGTTTTACAATGAGCAGTTCTTC
TRBV27,14,-,TRBJ1-2,-,CASSLGGDFYGYTF,TGTGCCAGCAGTTTAGGAGGGGACTTCTATGGCTACACCTTC
TRBV7-9,18,few,TRBJ2-3,-,CASSPLQAGRTSTDTQYF,TGTGCCAGCAGCCCACTCCAGGCCGGGAGAACTAGCACAGATACGCAGTATTTT
TRBV5-1,13,-,TRBJ2-3,-,CASSSSGTDTQYF,TGCGCCAGCAGCTCCAGTGGCACAGATACGCAGTATTTT
TRBV5-5,16,few,TRBJ1-4,-,CASSFGGMPTNEKLFF,TGTGCCAGCAGCTTCGGGGGGATGCCAACTAATGAAAAACTGTTTTTT
TRBV6-5,13,once,TRBJ1-5,-,CASSSSHKQPQHF,TGTGCCAGCAGTTCCTCACATAAACAGCCCCAGCATTTT
TRBV20-1,15,once,TRBJ2-3,-,CSARDERGSTDTQYF,TGCAGTGCTAGAGATGAAAGGGGTAGCACAGATACGCAGTATTTT
TRBV29-1,15,-,TRBJ2-1,TRBD2,CSVGGLAGGYNEQFF,TGCAGCGTTGGCGGTTTAGCGGGGGGATACAATGAGCAGTTCTTC
TRBV14,15,once,TRBJ2-7,-,CASSQERGGFREQYF,TGTGCCAGCAGCCAGGAAAGGGGGGGCTTCCGCGAGCAGTACTTC
TRBV6-4,18,-,TRBJ1-4,-,CASRPGRARLPTNEKLFF,TGTGCCAGCAGGCCAGGCAGGGCCCGGTTGCCAACTAATGAAAAACTGTTTTTT
TRBV6-5,11,few,TRBJ2-1,-,CASSYPPGQFF,TGTGCCAGCAGTTACCCTCCGGGCCAGTTCTTC
TRBV5-5,16,-,TRBJ2-6,-,CASSSPTSSGANVLTF,TGTGCCAGCAGCTCCCCGACCAGCTCTGGGGCCAACGTCCTGACTTTC
TRBV20-1,14,-,TRBJ2-7,-,CSARGILHPYEQYF,TGCAGTGCTAGGGGGATCTTGCACCCCTACGAGCAGTACTTC
TRBV11-2,14,-,TRBJ2-4,-,CASSSTTSKNIQYF,TGTGCCAGCAGCTCCACGACAAGCAAAAACATTCAGTACTTC
TRBV6-1,14,-,TRBJ1-1,-,CASSATDKNTEAFF,TGTGCCAGCAGTGCAACAGATAAGAACACTGAAGCTTTCTTT
TRBV4-1,14,few,TRBJ1-2,TRBD1,CASSQVGQPYGYTF,TGCGCCAGCAGCCAAGTGGGACAGCCCTATGGCTACACCTTC
TRBV29-1,13,few,TRBJ2-5,-,CSVEGRVQETQYF,TGCAGCGTTGAAGGCAGGGTCCAAGAGACCCAGTACTTC
TRBV7-3,14,-,TRBJ1-1,-,CASSFQGSNTEAFF,TGTGCCAGCAGCTTCCAAGGGTCCAACACTGAAGCTTTCTTT
TRBV6-1,14,-,TRBJ1-2,-,CASSPGAYNYGYTF,TGTGCCAGCAGTCCCGGAGCTTATAACTATGGCTACACCTTC
TRBV5-1,15,-,TRBJ2-1,TRBD2,CASSYSGTSGVEQFF,TGCGCCAGCAGTTATTCCGGGACTAGCGGGGTTGAGCAGTTCTTC
TRBV4-1,13,-,TRBJ2-7,-,CASSPSSRGEQYF,TGCGCCAGCAGCCCCTCCTCTAGGGGCGAGCAGTACTTC
TRBV12-3/TRBV12-4,16,once,TRBJ2-5,-,CASSMYYTKYQETQYF,TGTGCCAGCAGCATGTATTACACCAAGTACCAAGAGACCCAGTACTTC
TRBV5-5,14,-,TRBJ2-7,TRBD2,CASSYTSGFYEQYF,TGTGCCAGCAGCTATACTAGCGGGTTCTACGAGCAGTACTTC
TRBV20-1,11,few,TRBJ2-7,-,CSAGGIYEQYF,TGCAGTGCCGGGGGTATCTACGAGCAGTACTTC
TRBV7-2,15,-,TRBJ2-7,-,CASSPTVAWSYEQYF,TGTGCCAGCAGCCCGACAGTCGCGTGGTCCTACGAGCAGTACTTC
TRBV5-1,15,-,TRBJ2-5,-,CATGPGRSDGNEQYF,TGCGCCACCGGGCCAGGACGGAGTGATGGCAATGAGCAGTACTTC
TRBV6-1,12,-,TRBJ2-7,TRBD1,CASGTGGSEQYF,TGTGCCAGCGGGACAGGGGGTTCCGAGCAGTACTTC
TRBV7-9,12,-,TRBJ2-7,-,CASTDRNYEQYF,TGTGCCAGTACGGACAGAAACTACGAGCAGTACTTC
TRBV20-1,11,-,TRBJ2-1,-,CSAYLAPEQFF,TGCAGTGCATATCTAGCTCCCGAGCAGTTCTTC
TRBV29-1,11,-,TRBJ2-1,TRBD2,CSVRTSGEQFF,TGCAGCGTTCGGACTAGCGGGGAGCAGTTCTTC
TRBV20-1,15,-,TRBJ1-5,TRBD1,CSASRTGRANQPQHF,TGCAGTGCTAGCCGGACAGGGCGGGCCAATCAGCCCCAGCATTTT
TRBV20-1,13,many,TRBJ2-4,-,CSANGGVKNIQYF,TGCAGTGCCAACGGGGGAGTCAAAAACATTCAGTACTTC
TRBV15,14,-,TRBJ2-7,-,CATSRAQASDEQYF,TGTGCCACCAGCAGAGCGCAGGCGTCGGACGAGCAGTACTTC
TRBV11-2,15,-,TRBJ2-1,TRBD1,CASSLETGWEAEQFF,TGTGCCAGCAGCTTAGAGACAGGGTGGGAAGCCGAGCAGTTCTTC
TRBV3-1,16,-,TRBJ2-1,TRBD2,CASSPGSSGRNNEQFF,TGTGCCAGCAGCCCCGGCTCTAGCGGGAGAAACAATGAGCAGTTCTTC
TRBV5-1,14,-,TRBJ1-2,-,CASSPDSPPSGYTF,TGCGCCAGCAGTCCAGACAGTCCACCTAGTGGCTACACCTTC